This T cell receptor (beta chain) was obtained from a study of cytomegalovirus exposure and HLA in healthy donors. Looking at the study overall: Researchers previously reported finding fewer than 120 million unique TCR beta sequences from 150 million to 200 million T cells. Most genotyped donors, roughly 83% of 398, had Caucasian-associated genetic ancestry. The study, taken as a whole, reports: In a later analysis, donors in an Asian-associated ancestry cluster reportedly had fewer N-insertions in productive TCRs than the cohort mean.

Each of the donors was a healthy bone marrow donor. About this clone: Its antigen is not known.

It was with 60 Vbeta and 13 Jbeta primers that the PCR ran. Repertoires were generated with immunoSEQ multiplex PCR, while TCRdb's copy carries only in-frame clones and drops some. The sample shows approximately 90,000 clones, 6% to 9% of them seen only once. What was sequenced was PBMCs. The clonotype comes from a man between 50 and 59 years old in good health and CMV-seronegative.

The CDR3 reads CVVNRGGGSGELFF. CDR3 bases: TGTGTCGTTAACCGGGGGGGAGGAAGCGGGGAGCTGTTTTTT. The J gene is TRBJ2-2, the V gene TRBV6-1; 8 bases are a match to TRBD2. CDR1 MNHNS and CDR2 SASEGT come from the germline V gene. The CDR3 length is 14 residues.